One sample yielded the 2 T cell receptor beta chains listed below, sequenced in a study of cytomegalovirus exposure and HLA in healthy donors. The data were produced by immunoSEQ multiplex PCR, yet TCRdb's version contains in-frame clones alone and is incomplete. The sample lists about 56,000 clones; approximately 94% were seen once. The sample consisted of PBMCs. The receptor set was obtained from a man aged 18-30 years in good health and CMV-seronegative.

This chain connects TRBV14 to TRBJ2-7, with TRBD1 identical over 7 bases. This CDR3 is built from 15 residues. V dropped 3 bases and J dropped 6; count of bases not matched to a gene: 11. The V gene's germline CDR1 is SGHDN and CDR2 FVKESK. The CDR3 protein is CASSQRQGLVSEQYF. Here the CDR3 DNA reads TGTGCCAGCAGCCAGCGACAGGGATTGGTTAGCGAGCAGTACTTC.

The chain has TRBV2 and TRBJ2-1, with D possibly TRBD2 on 6 matching bases. The CDR3 totals 14 residues. The V gene's germline CDR1 is SNHLY and CDR2 FYNNEI. Trimming removed 2 bases at V and 7 bases at J, with 12 bases between. The CDR3 nucleotides are TGTGCCAGCAGTGAACTAGCGATGGTAAATGAGCAGTTCTTC. Its protein is CASSELAMVNEQFF.